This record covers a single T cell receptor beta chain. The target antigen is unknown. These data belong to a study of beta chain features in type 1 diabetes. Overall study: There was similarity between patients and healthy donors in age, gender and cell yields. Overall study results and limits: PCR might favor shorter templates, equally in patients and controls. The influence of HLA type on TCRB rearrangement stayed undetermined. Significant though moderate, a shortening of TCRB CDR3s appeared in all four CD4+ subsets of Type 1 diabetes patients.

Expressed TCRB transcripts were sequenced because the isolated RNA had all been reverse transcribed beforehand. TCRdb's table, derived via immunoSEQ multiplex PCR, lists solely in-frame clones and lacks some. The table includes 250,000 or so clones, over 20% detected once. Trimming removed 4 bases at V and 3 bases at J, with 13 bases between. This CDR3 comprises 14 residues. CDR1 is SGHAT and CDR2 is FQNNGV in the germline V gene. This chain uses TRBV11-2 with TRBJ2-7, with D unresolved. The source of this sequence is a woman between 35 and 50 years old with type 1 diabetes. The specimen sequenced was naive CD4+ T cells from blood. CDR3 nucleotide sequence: TGTGCCAGCAGCTCCAGACTTAGAAGCTACGAGCAGTACTTC. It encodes CASSSRLRSYEQYF.